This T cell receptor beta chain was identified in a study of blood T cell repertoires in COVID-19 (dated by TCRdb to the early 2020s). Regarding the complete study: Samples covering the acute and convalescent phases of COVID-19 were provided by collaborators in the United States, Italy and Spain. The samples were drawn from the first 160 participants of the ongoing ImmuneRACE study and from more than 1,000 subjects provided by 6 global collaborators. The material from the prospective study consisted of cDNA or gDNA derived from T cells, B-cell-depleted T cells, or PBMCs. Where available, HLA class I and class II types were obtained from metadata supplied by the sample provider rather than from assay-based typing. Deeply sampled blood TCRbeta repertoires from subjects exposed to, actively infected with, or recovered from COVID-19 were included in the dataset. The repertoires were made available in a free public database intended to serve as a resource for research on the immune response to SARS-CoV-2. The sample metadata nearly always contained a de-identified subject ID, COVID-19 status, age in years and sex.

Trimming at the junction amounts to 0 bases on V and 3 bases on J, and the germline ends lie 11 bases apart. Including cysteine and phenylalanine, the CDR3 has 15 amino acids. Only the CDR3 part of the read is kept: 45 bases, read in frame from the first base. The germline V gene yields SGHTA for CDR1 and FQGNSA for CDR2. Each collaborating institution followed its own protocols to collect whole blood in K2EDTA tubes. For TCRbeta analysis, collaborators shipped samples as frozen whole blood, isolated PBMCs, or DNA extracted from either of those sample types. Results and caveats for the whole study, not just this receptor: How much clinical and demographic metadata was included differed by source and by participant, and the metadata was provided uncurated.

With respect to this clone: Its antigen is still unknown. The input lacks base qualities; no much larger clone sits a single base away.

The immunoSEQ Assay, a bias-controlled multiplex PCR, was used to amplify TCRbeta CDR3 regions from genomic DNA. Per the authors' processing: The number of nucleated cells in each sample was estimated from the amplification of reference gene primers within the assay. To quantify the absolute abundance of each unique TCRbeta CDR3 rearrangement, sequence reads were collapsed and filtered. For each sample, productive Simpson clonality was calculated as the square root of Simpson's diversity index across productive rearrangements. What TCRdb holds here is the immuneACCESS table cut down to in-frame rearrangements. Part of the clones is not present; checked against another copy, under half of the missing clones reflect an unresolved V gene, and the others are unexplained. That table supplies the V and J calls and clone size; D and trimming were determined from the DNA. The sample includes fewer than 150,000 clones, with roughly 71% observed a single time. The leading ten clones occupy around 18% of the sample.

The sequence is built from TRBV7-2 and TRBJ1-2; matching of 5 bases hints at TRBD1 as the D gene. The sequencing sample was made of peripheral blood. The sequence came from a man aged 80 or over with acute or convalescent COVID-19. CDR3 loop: CASSLAWRGDYGYTF. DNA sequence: TGTGCCAGCAGCTTAGCGTGGAGGGGCGACTATGGCTACACCTTC.